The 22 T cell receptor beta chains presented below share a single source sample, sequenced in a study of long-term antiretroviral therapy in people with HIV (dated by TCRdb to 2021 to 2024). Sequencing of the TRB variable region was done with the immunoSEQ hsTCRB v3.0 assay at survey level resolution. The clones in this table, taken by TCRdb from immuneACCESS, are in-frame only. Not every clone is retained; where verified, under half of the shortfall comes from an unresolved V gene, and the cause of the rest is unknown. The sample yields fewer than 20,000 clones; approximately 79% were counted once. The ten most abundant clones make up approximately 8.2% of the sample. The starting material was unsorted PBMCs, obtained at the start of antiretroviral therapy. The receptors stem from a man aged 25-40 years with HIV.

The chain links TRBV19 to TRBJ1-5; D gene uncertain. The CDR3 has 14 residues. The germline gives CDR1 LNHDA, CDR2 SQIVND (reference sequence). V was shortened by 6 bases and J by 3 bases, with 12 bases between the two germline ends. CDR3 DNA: TGTGCCAGTAGGGTAGATGGTCTCAATCAGCCCCAGCATTTT. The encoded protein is CASRVDGLNQPQHF.

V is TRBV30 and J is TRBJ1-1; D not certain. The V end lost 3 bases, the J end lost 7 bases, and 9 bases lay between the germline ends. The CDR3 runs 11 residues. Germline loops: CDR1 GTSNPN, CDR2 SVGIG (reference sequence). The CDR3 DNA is TGTGCCTGGAGGGGAGGGCGTGAAGCTTTCTTT. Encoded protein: CAWRGGREAFF.

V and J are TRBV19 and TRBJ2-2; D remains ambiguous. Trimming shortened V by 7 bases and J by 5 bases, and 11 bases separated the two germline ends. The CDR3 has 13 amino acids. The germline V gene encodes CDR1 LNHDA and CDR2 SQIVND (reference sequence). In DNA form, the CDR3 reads TGTGCCAGTAATAGGTTATTGACCGGGGAGCTGTTTTTT. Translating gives CASNRLLTGELFF.

In DNA, the CDR3 is TGTGCCAGCAGCCCAACACTCTTAGCGGGAGGGGGTTCCTACAATGAGCAGTTCTTC. Translating it yields CASSPTLLAGGGSYNEQFF. The chain couples TRBV7-9 to TRBJ2-1; TRBD2 matches at 11 bases. The CDR3 consists of 19 residues. Trimming at V came to 5 bases and at J to 1 base, leaving 13 bases not matched to a gene. The germline V gene has CDR1 SEHNR and CDR2 FQNEAQ (reference sequence).

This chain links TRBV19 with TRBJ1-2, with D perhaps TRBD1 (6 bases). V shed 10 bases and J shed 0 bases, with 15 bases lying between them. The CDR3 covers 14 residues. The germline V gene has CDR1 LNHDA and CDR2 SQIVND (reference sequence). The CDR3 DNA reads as TGTGCCATTACCCCGGACAGCCCTAACTATGGCTACACCTTC. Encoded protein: CAITPDSPNYGYTF.

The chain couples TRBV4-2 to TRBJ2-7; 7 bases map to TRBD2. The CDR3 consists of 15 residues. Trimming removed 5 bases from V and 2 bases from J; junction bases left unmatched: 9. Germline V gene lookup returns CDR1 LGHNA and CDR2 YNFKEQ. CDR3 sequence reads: CASSNPPGLAYEQYF. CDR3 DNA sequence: TGTGCCAGCAGCAATCCCCCTGGACTAGCCTACGAGCAGTACTTC.

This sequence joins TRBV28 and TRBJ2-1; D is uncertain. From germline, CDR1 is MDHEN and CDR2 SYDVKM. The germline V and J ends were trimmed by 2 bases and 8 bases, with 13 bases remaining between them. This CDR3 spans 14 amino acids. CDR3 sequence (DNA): TGTGCCAGCAGTTTACCCCGCGCCTGGGATGAGCAGTTCTTC. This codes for CASSLPRAWDEQFF.

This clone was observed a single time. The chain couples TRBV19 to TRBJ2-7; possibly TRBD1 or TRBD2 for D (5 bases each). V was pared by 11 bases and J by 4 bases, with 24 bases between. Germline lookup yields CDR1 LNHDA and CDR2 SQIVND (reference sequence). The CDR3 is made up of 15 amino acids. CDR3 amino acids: CASMLRPGLTYEQYF. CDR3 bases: TGTGCCTCTATGCTCCGTCCGGGGCTGACATACGAGCAGTACTTC. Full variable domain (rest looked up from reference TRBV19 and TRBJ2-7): DGGITQSPKYLFRKEGQNVTLSCEQNLNHDAMYWYRQDPGQGLRLIYYSQIVNDFQKGDIAEGYSVSREKKESFPLTVTSAQKNPTAFYLCASMLRPGLTYEQYFGPGTRLTVT.

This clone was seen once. The CDR3 spells CASSLLTGRWEKLFF. The DNA of the CDR3 is TGTGCCAGCAGCTTGTTAACAGGGCGGTGGGAAAAACTGTTTTTT. V gene TRBV5-6 combines with J gene TRBJ1-4, with D possibly matching TRBD1 (6 bases). The CDR3 spans 15 residues. V dropped 1 base and J dropped 8 bases, with 15 bases sitting between them. Per germline, CDR1 SGHDT and CDR2 YYEEEE.

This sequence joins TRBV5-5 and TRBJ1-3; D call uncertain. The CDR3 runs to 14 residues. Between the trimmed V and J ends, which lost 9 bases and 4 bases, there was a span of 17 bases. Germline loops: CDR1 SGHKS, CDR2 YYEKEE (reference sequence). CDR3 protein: CATSAIISGNTIYF. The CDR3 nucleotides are TGTGCCACTAGCGCTATTATATCAGGAAACACCATATATTTT.

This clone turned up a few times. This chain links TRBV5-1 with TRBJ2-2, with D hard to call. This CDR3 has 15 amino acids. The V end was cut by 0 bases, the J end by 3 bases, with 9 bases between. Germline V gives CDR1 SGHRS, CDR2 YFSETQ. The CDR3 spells CASSLEGMDTGELFF. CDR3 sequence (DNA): TGCGCCAGCAGCTTGGAAGGGATGGACACCGGGGAGCTGTTTTTT.

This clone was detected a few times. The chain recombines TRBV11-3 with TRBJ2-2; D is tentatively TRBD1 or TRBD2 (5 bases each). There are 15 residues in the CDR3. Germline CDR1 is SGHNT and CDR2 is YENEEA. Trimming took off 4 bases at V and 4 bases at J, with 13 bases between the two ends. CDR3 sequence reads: CASSSGTRVTGELFF. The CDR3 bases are TGTGCCAGCAGCTCCGGGACCCGAGTCACCGGGGAGCTGTTTTTT.

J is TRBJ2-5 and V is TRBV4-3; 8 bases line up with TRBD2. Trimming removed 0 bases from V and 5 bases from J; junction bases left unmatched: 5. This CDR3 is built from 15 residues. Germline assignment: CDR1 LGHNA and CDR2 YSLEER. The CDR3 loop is CASSQDGVAGETQYF. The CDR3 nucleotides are TGCGCCAGCAGCCAAGATGGAGTAGCGGGGGAGACCCAGTACTTC.

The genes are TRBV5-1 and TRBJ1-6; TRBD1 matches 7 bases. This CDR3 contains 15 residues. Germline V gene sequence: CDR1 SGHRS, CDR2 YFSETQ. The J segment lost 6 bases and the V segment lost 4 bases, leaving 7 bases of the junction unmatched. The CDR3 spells CASSQGTDSNSPLHF. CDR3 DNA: TGCGCCAGCAGCCAAGGGACAGACTCTAATTCACCCCTCCACTTT.

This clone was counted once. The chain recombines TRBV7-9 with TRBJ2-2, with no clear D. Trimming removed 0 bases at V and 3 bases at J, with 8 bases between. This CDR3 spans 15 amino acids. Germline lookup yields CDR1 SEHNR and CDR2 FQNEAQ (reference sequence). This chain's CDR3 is CASSLARLDTGELFF. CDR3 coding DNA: TGTGCCAGCAGCTTAGCGCGCTTGGACACCGGGGAGCTGTTTTTT.

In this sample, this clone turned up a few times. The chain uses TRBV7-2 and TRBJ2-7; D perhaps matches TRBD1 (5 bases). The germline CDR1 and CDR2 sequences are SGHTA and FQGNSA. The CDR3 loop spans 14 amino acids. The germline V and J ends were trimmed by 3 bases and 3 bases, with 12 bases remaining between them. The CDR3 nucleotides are TGTGCCAGCAGCTTTGGCAGGGCACGCTACGAGCAGTACTTC. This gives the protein CASSFGRARYEQYF.

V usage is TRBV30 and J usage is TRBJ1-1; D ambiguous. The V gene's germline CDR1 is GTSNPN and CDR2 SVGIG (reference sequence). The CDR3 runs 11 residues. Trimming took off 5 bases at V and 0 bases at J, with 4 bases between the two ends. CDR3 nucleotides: TGTGCCTGGGTCATGAACACTGAAGCTTTCTTT. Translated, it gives CAWVMNTEAFF.

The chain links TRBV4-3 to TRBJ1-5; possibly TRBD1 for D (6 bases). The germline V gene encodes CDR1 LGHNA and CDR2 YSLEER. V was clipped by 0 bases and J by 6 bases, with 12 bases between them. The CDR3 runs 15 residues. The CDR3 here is CASSQDSRGGQPQHF. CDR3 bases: TGCGCCAGCAGCCAAGATAGCAGGGGTGGTCAGCCCCAGCATTTT.

Here the CDR3 DNA reads TGTGCCACCAGCAGAGAGATGGAGACCTCTGAAGCTTTCTTT. This codes for CATSREMETSEAFF. The chain carries TRBV15 and TRBJ1-1; the D is unclear. This CDR3 has 14 amino acids. Germline CDR1 and CDR2: LNHNV and YYDKDF (reference sequence). The ends were cut back, 0 bases at V and 6 bases at J, with 11 bases in the middle.

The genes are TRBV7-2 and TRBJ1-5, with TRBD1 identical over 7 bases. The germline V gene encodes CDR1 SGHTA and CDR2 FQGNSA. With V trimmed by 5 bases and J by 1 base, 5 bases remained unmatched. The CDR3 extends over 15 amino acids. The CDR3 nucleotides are TGTGCCAGCAGCCTTCAGGGGGGGAGCAATCAGCCCCAGCATTTT. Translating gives CASSLQGGSNQPQHF. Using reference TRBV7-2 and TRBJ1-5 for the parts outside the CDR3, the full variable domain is GAGVSQSPSNKVTEKGKDVELRCDPISGHTALYWYRQSLGQGLEFLIYFQGNSAPDKSGLPSDRFSAERTGGSVSTLTIQRTQQEDSAVYLCASSLQGGSNQPQHFGDGTRLSIL.

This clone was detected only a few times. The CDR3 nucleotides read TGTGCCACTGCTCTCAGTGGGTTGTGGAATCAGCCCCAGCATTTT. Translation: CATALSGLWNQPQHF. This chain links TRBV19 with TRBJ1-5; D is unclear. The CDR3 spans 15 residues. CDR1 and CDR2 (germline): LNHDA, SQIVND (reference sequence). The V and J ends lost 10 bases and 4 bases respectively, with 20 bases between them.

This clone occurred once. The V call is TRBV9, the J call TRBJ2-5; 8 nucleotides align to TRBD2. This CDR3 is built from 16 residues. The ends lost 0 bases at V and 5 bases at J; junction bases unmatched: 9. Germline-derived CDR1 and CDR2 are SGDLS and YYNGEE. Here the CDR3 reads CASSVASRGGGETQYF. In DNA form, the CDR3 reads TGTGCCAGCAGCGTAGCAAGCCGGGGGGGCGGGGAGACCCAGTACTTC.